This T cell receptor beta chain was recorded in a study of T cells in Graves' hyperthyroidism and ophthalmopathy. Regarding the study as a whole: The model's output predicted ophthalmopathy at a median of roughly seven months prior to onset.

Concerning this clonotype itself: Its antigen is unknown.

The authors deemed Graves' hyperthyroidism stable absent ophthalmopathy progression within 18 months. The hyperthyroidism patients had all been newly diagnosed, and their disease duration was under 2 months. Their ages ranged from 18 to 65 years. Uncontrolled infection, other autoimmune disease, pregnancy or lactation barred patients from enrollment. Trimming pared 0 bases from V and 3 bases from J, leaving 11 bases between. Germline-derived CDR1 and CDR2 are DFQATT and SNEGSKA (reference sequence). The CDR3 contains 14 residues. From RNA transcripts, TCR beta CDR3 regions were amplified. With the HTBI primer set, the TCR CDR3 went through a first round of RT-PCR. TCRdb ran MiXCR on the multiplex PCR reads and lists one entry per CDR3 protein. The data hold under 350,000 distinct CDR3 sequences, with roughly 20% observed a single time.

Sequences were obtained from blood. This chain uses TRBV20-1 with TRBJ1-1, with D perhaps matching TRBD1 (6 bases). This receptor was obtained from a woman aged 50 to 65 with Graves' hyperthyroidism. The CDR3 DNA reads TGCAGTGCTAGAGATCTTGGGGGGCACACTGAAGCTTTCTTT. It is translated as CSARDLGGHTEAFF.